This TCR beta chain was obtained from a study of response to subunit inactivated influenza vaccine. Study conclusions and caveats: Only a handful of new T cells, the authors suggested, are recruited with each seasonal influenza vaccination.

CDR1 and CDR2 (germline): LGHDT, YNNKEL (reference sequence). The V end lost 5 bases, the J end lost 2 bases, and 13 bases lay between the germline ends. The CDR3 spans 15 residues. TCRdb fed the RT-PCR reads into MiXCR, producing one record per CDR3 protein. The data contain some 550,000 distinct CDR3 sequences, around 25% of them singletons. Concerning this clonotype itself: Antigen unknown.

These data were also reused for a study on T cells expressing NK-cell markers. As that study records: Libraries used 5'RACE template switching adding universal primer site and UMIs. Investigators obtained TCR beta repertoires from sorted CD3+CD56+NKG2C+, CD3+CD56+NKG2C- and CD3+CD56-NKG2C+ T cells. An anti-gamma-delta TCR antibody confined sorting to alpha-beta TCR T cells across several of the experiments. Six or seven donors showed dominant NKG2C+ clonotypes comprising about 1.0-7.0% of their CD8+ T cells.

The origin of this receptor is a man in his forties or fifties who received an inactivated influenza vaccine. The chain joins TRBV3-1 to TRBJ1-3; weak D call: TRBD1 (6 bases). The input for sequencing was CD4+ T cells sorted from PBMCs, taken about 11 days after vaccination. CDR3 sequence reads: CASSTGGGAGNTIYF. The CDR3 DNA follows: TGTGCCAGCAGCACTGGGGGCGGAGCTGGAAACACCATATATTTT.